The 15 T cell receptor beta chains presented below share a single source sample, sequenced in a study of T cell responses to AZD1222 COVID-19 vaccine. Sequencing used immunoSEQ multiplex PCR; TCRdb keeps in-frame clones, though not all of them. The profile shows around 140,000 clones, over 90% of them singletons. Sequenced material: peripheral blood, taken on day 0 of AZD1222 vaccination. The origin of the receptors is an adult in good health.

The chain joins TRBV9 to TRBJ1-5; D remains ambiguous. This CDR3 has 15 amino acids. The germline V gene encodes CDR1 SGDLS and CDR2 YYNGEE. The V end was cut by 0 bases, the J end by 3 bases, with 10 bases between. CDR3 residues: CASSVGLTSNQPQHF. The CDR3 coding sequence is TGTGCCAGCAGCGTAGGATTAACGTCCAATCAGCCCCAGCATTTT.

The V and J genes are TRBV12-3 or TRBV12-4 and TRBJ1-6, with D possibly matching TRBD1 (5 bases). Trimming removed 8 bases from V and 3 bases from J, with 8 bases in between. CDR3 length: 13 residues. The CDR3: CASRRGYNSPLHF. In nucleotides, the CDR3 is TGTGCCAGCCGAAGGGGCTATAATTCACCCCTCCACTTT.

V and J are TRBV18 and TRBJ1-1; the D is unclear. The CDR3 consists of 16 residues. V lost 0 bases and J lost 4, with 15 bases in between. CDR1 is KGHSH and CDR2 is LQKENI in the germline V gene. The DNA of the CDR3 is TGTGCCAGCTCACCACCGAGGTCCCAGGAGGGCACTGAAGCTTTCTTT. Amino acids: CASSPPRSQEGTEAFF. Filled out from reference TRBV18 and TRBJ1-1, the complete variable domain reads NAGVMQNPRHLVRRRGQEARLRCSPMKGHSHVYWYRQLPEEGLKFMVYLQKENIIDESGMPKERFSAEFPKEGPSILRIQQVVRGDSAAYFCASSPPRSQEGTEAFFGQGTRLTVV.

The chain recombines TRBV4-1 with TRBJ1-1, with D perhaps TRBD1 (6 bases). The CDR3 consists of 16 residues. In germline, CDR1 is MGHRA, CDR2 YSYEKL. The V end lost 4 bases, the J end lost 3 bases, and 18 bases lay between the germline ends. The CDR3 sequence is CASSRAAGQPYTEAFF. DNA for the CDR3: TGCGCCAGCAGCCGGGCAGCAGGACAGCCGTACACTGAAGCTTTCTTT.

The chain joins TRBV19 to TRBJ1-2; TRBD1 matches at 9 bases. Germline loops: CDR1 LNHDA, CDR2 SQIVND (reference sequence). V lost 5 bases and J lost 6; bases outside the gene matches: 7. The CDR3 spans 14 residues. The CDR3 nucleotides are TGTGCCAGTAGTGTGGACAGGGGTGTTGATGGCTACACCTTC. Translation gives CASSVDRGVDGYTF.

The rearrangement joins TRBV5-1 to TRBJ1-1, with no clear D. V gave up 4 bases and J gave up 1 base, with 17 bases separating them. The CDR3 totals 16 residues. Germline V gives CDR1 SGHRS, CDR2 YFSETQ. The CDR3 sequence: CASSPPRADGNTEAFF. CDR3 nucleotide sequence: TGCGCCAGCAGCCCCCCTAGGGCAGATGGGAACACTGAAGCTTTCTTT.

The genes are TRBV6-1 and TRBJ1-5; tentatively, D is TRBD1 (5 bases). The CDR3 covers 17 residues. Germline V gene lookup returns CDR1 MNHNS and CDR2 SASEGT. V was pared by 2 bases and J by 1 base, with 15 bases between. The CDR3 spells CASSERAAGRSNQPQHF. CDR3 bases: TGTGCCAGCAGTGAACGTGCGGCGGGGCGAAGCAATCAGCCCCAGCATTTT.

The chain recombines TRBV28 with TRBJ2-7, with TRBD2 as a possible D gene (6 bases). The CDR3 length is 15 residues. Germline CDR1 reads MDHEN; CDR2 reads SYDVKM. V was trimmed by 9 bases and J by 2 bases, leaving 20 bases between them. The CDR3 nucleotides read TGTGCCAGTTCGGGCCGGGACTCTTTTCCCTACGAGCAGTACTTC. Translating it yields CASSGRDSFPYEQYF.

This clone was found once. V is TRBV27 and J is TRBJ2-7; D may be TRBD1 or TRBD2 (5 bases each). V lost 6 bases to trimming and J lost 4 bases, with 16 bases between them. This CDR3 contains 14 residues. From germline, CDR1 is MNHEY and CDR2 SMNVEV (reference sequence). The CDR3 nucleotides are TGTGCCAGCAGGGGGGTGGAGACGGGATACGAGCAGTACTTC. Encoded protein: CASRGVETGYEQYF.

The chain couples TRBV28 to TRBJ1-2; no reliable D call. V was trimmed by 2 bases and J by 4 bases, leaving 17 bases between them. This CDR3 is built from 16 residues. Germline lookup yields CDR1 MDHEN and CDR2 SYDVKM. CDR3 sequence: CASSLLGALTFYGYTF. CDR3 DNA sequence: TGTGCCAGCAGTTTACTCGGAGCGCTGACCTTCTATGGCTACACCTTC.

This clone was recorded only once. The CDR3 region is CATARGSNQPQHF. The CDR3 DNA sequence: TGTGCCACGGCGAGGGGAAGCAATCAGCCCCAGCATTTT. The gene calls are TRBV24-1 and TRBJ1-5, with TRBD1 as a possible D gene (5 bases). The V gene's germline CDR1 is KGHDR and CDR2 SFDVKD. The CDR3 sequence is 13 residues long. V lost 10 bases to trimming and J lost 1 base, with 10 bases between them.

The chain has TRBV5-1 and TRBJ1-2; 10 nucleotides align to TRBD1. After removal of 4 bases from V and 5 bases from J, the junction contained 11 bases not matched to a gene. The V gene's germline CDR1 is SGHRS and CDR2 YFSETQ. This CDR3 comprises 16 residues. CDR3 region: CASSGTGVRSGYGYTF. CDR3 nucleotides: TGCGCCAGCAGCGGGACAGGGGTACGTAGCGGTTATGGCTACACCTTC. Looking up the rest from reference TRBV5-1 and TRBJ1-2 gives the full variable domain: KAGVTQTPRYLIKTRGQQVTLSCSPISGHRSVSWYQQTPGQGLQFLFEYFSETQRNKGNFPGRFSGRQFSNSRSEMNVSTLELGDSALYLCASSGTGVRSGYGYTFGSGTRLTVV.

The chain carries TRBV6-5 and TRBJ1-1; TRBD1 matches at 9 bases. Trimming cost V 3 bases and J 8 bases; bases outside gene matches: 1. The CDR3 runs to 12 residues. Germline V gene lookup returns CDR1 MNHEY and CDR2 SVGAGI. CDR3 sequence: CASSYDRGEAFF. The CDR3 nucleotides are TGTGCCAGCAGTTATGACAGGGGGGAAGCTTTCTTT.

The genes are TRBV19 and TRBJ2-2; TRBD2 is a possible D gene (5 bases). The CDR3 spans 15 residues. V was clipped by 4 bases and J by 3 bases, with 12 bases between them. CDR1 is LNHDA, CDR2 SQIVND, per germline (reference sequence). The CDR3: CASSRIEGDTGELFF. The CDR3 nucleotides are TGTGCCAGTAGTAGAATAGAGGGCGACACCGGGGAGCTGTTTTTT.

Remarks on this clone: Other nucleotide sequences from this sample produce the same CDR3. The V gene is TRBV7-2, the J gene TRBJ1-1; D is undetermined. CDR3 length: 13 residues. V was cut by 0 bases and J by 1 base, with 3 bases left in between. CDR1 is SGHTA, CDR2 FQGNSA, per germline. In DNA, the CDR3 is TGTGCCAGCAGCTTAGCAGGGAACACTGAAGCTTTCTTT. This encodes CASSLAGNTEAFF.